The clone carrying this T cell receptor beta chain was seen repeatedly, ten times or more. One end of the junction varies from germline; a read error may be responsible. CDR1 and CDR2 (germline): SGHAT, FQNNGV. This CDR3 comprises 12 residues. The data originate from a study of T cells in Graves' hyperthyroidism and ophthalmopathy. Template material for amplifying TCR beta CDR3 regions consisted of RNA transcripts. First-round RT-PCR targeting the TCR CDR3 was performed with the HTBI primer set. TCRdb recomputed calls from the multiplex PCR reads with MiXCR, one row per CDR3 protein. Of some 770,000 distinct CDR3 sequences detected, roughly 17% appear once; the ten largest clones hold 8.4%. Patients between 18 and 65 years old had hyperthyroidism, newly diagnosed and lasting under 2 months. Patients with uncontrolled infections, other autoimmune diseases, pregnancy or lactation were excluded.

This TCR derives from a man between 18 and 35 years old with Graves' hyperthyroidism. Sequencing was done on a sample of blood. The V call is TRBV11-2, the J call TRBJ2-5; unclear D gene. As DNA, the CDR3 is TGCGCCAGCAGCTTGGTGGAAGAGACCCAGTACTTC. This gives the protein CASSLVEETQYF.